A selection of T cell receptor beta chains follows, all from one sample in a study of blood T cells in healthy people across ages. TCRdb reanalysed the 5' RACE reads using MiXCR and keeps one entry per CDR3 protein. The table includes 800,000 to 1,000,000 distinct CDR3 sequences, roughly 48% detected once. The sample taken for sequencing was blood. These receptors were taken from a man younger than 45 in good health. CDR3s include the opening cysteine and the closing phenylalanine or tryptophan. Fields, in order: V gene, J gene, CDR3 protein.

v_call: TRBV6-2/TRBV6-3; j_call: TRBJ2-7; cdr3_aa: CASSYSPDRSSYEQYF
v_call: TRBV6-1; j_call: TRBJ1-5; cdr3_aa: CASRRTGGAYSNQPQHF
v_call: TRBV4-3; j_call: TRBJ2-1; cdr3_aa: CASSQGADPRANEQFF
v_call: TRBV30; j_call: TRBJ2-7; cdr3_aa: CAWSEDRGGEQYF
v_call: TRBV6-6; j_call: TRBJ1-1; cdr3_aa: CASTDGGRPRSEAFF
v_call: TRBV10-3; j_call: TRBJ2-7; cdr3_aa: CAISESGLGEEQYF
v_call: TRBV27; j_call: TRBJ2-3; cdr3_aa: CASSFYGTRGSTDTQYF
v_call: TRBV24-1; j_call: TRBJ2-2; cdr3_aa: CATSDLFDTGNTGELFF
v_call: TRBV12-3/TRBV12-4; j_call: TRBJ2-4; cdr3_aa: CASSFFVSQNIQYF
v_call: TRBV28; j_call: TRBJ2-1; cdr3_aa: CASSSSLAGGSYNEQFF
v_call: TRBV7-9; j_call: TRBJ1-5; cdr3_aa: CASSLDGGLHQPQHF
v_call: TRBV5-5; j_call: TRBJ1-4; cdr3_aa: CASSLTRASNEKLFF
v_call: TRBV4-2; j_call: TRBJ1-6; cdr3_aa: CASSQGQGRNSPLHF
v_call: TRBV7-2; j_call: TRBJ2-3; cdr3_aa: CASSLPRPVTDTQYF
v_call: TRBV20-1; j_call: TRBJ2-1; cdr3_aa: CSAYSGGLYNEQFF
v_call: TRBV7-2; j_call: TRBJ2-2; cdr3_aa: CASSLLLAGELFF
v_call: TRBV27; j_call: TRBJ1-5; cdr3_aa: CASSSQRTGAFIGPQHF
v_call: TRBV2; j_call: TRBJ1-2; cdr3_aa: CASTEMGTYGYTF
v_call: TRBV27; j_call: TRBJ2-7; cdr3_aa: CASSSTGQISYEQYF
v_call: TRBV16; j_call: TRBJ1-2; cdr3_aa: CASSPSVYGYTF
v_call: TRBV20-1; j_call: .; cdr3_aa: CSARSPAGWDEQYF
v_call: TRBV5-1; j_call: TRBJ2-3; cdr3_aa: CASSLGVGGSTVDRQYF
v_call: TRBV7-2; j_call: TRBJ2-5; cdr3_aa: CASRRSVDETQYF
v_call: TRBV20-1; j_call: TRBJ1-6; cdr3_aa: CSARYDSLINSPLHF
v_call: TRBV7-8; j_call: TRBJ2-2; cdr3_aa: CASRTDNAGELFF
v_call: TRBV28; j_call: TRBJ2-5; cdr3_aa: CASSFSGNYQETQYF
v_call: TRBV18; j_call: TRBJ2-1; cdr3_aa: CASSPYLNEQFF
v_call: TRBV4-2; j_call: TRBJ2-5; cdr3_aa: CASSQDGAGKETQYF
v_call: TRBV6-1; j_call: TRBJ2-3; cdr3_aa: CASSDGAGGLDTQYF
v_call: TRBV27; j_call: TRBJ2-2; cdr3_aa: CASSFTVTGPTGELFF
v_call: TRBV4-3; j_call: TRBJ2-2; cdr3_aa: CASSLDNANTGELFF
v_call: TRBV20-1; j_call: TRBJ1-1; cdr3_aa: CSARWDRTGNTEAFF
v_call: TRBV20-1; j_call: TRBJ1-5; cdr3_aa: CSAYGGNGNQPQHF
v_call: TRBV20-1; j_call: TRBJ2-1; cdr3_aa: CSANEQFF
v_call: TRBV9; j_call: TRBJ1-3; cdr3_aa: CASSVASQTGNTIYF
v_call: TRBV9; j_call: TRBJ2-3; cdr3_aa: CASSVAGSDGAQIDTQYF
v_call: TRBV6-6; j_call: TRBJ1-5; cdr3_aa: CASSYSTGSNQPQHF
v_call: TRBV21-1; j_call: TRBJ2-3; cdr3_aa: CASSTPGQGAGIDTQYF
v_call: TRBV7-6; j_call: TRBJ1-5; cdr3_aa: CASSLYQGGSNQPQHF